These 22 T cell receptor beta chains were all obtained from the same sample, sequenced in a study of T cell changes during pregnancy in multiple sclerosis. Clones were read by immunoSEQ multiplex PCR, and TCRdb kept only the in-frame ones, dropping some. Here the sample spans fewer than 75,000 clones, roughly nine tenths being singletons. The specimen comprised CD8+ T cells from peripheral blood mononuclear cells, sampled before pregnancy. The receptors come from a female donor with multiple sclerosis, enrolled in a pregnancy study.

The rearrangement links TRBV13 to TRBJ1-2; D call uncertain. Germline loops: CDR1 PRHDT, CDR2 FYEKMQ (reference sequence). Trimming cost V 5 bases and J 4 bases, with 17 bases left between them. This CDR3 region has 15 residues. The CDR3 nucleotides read TGTGCCAGCAGCCCACATAGTGGGGAGACCTATGGCTACACCTTC. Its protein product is CASSPHSGETYGYTF. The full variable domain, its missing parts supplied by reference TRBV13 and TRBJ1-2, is AAGVIQSPRHLIKEKRETATLKCYPIPRHDTVYWYQQGPGQDPQFLISFYEKMQSDKGSIPDRFSAQQFSDYHSELNMSSLELGDSALYFCASSPHSGETYGYTFGSGTRLTVV.

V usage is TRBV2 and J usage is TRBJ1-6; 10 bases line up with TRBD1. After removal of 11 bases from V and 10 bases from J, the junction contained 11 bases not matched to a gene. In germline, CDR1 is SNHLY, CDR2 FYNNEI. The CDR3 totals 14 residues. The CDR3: CAGRPGQGFSPLHF. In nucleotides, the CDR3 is TGTGCCGGGAGGCCGGGACAGGGGTTCTCACCCCTCCACTTT.

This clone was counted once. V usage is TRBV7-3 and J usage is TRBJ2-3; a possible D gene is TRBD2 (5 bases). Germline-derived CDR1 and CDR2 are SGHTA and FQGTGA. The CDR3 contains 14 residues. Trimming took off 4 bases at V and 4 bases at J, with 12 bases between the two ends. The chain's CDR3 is CASSWLGDADTQYF. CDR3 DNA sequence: TGTGCCAGCAGCTGGCTGGGAGATGCAGATACGCAGTATTTT.

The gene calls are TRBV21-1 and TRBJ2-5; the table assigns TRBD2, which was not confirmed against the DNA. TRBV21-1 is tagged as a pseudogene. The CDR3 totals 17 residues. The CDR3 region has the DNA TGTGCCAGCAGTTTTACCCGACTAGCGGGGTTTGGGGAGACCCAGTACTTC. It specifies CASSFTRLAGFGETQYF.

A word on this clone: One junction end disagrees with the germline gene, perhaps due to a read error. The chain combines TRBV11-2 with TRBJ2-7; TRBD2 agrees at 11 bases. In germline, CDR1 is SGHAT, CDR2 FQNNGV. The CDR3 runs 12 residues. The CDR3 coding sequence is TGTGCCAGCAGTTTAGCGGGGGGGCGCCAGTACTTC. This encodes CASSLAGGRQYF.

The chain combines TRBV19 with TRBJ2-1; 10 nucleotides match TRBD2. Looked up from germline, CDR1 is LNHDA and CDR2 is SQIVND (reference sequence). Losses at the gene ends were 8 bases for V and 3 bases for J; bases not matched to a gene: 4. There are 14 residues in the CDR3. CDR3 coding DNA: TGTGCCAGTGGTAGCGGGGGGAGCTACAATGAGCAGTTCTTC. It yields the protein CASGSGGSYNEQFF. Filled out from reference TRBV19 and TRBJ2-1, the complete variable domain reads DGGITQSPKYLFRKEGQNVTLSCEQNLNHDAMYWYRQDPGQGLRLIYYSQIVNDFQKGDIAEGYSVSREKKESFPLTVTSAQKNPTAFYLCASGSGGSYNEQFFGPGTRLTVL.

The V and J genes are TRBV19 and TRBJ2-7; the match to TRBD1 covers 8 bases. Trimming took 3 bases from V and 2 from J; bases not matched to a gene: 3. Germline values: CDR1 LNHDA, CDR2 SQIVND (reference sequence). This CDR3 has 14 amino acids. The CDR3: CASSMTGEAYEQYF. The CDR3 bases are TGTGCCAGTAGTATGACAGGGGAGGCCTACGAGCAGTACTTC.

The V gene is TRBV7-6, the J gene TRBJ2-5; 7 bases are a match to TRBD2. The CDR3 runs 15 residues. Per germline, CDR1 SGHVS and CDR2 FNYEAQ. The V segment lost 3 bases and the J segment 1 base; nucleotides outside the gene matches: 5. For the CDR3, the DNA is TGTGCCAGCAGCTTTGGTGGGGGGGGCCAAGAGACCCAGTACTTC. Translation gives CASSFGGGGQETQYF.

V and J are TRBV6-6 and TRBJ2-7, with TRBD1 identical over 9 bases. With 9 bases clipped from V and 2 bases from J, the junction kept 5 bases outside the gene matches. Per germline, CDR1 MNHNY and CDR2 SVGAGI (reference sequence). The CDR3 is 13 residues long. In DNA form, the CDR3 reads TGTGCCAGTTCCGGGACAGGGACCTACGAGCAGTACTTC. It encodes CASSGTGTYEQYF.

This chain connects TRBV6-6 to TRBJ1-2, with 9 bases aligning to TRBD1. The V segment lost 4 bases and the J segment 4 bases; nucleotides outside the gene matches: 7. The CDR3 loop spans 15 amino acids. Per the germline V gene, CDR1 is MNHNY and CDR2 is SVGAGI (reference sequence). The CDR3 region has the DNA TGTGCCAGCAGTTCAGACAGGGGGTTCAGCTATGGCTACACCTTC. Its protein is CASSSDRGFSYGYTF.

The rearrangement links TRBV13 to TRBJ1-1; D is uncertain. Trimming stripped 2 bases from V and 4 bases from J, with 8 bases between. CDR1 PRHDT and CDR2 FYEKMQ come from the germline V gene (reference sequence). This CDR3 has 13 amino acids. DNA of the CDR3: TGTGCCAGCAGCTTATCGGCGGGCACTGAAGCTTTCTTT. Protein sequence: CASSLSAGTEAFF.

The CDR3, as DNA: TGTGCCAGCAGTGAAGGGACAGGGGATAATGAGCAGTTCTTC. Its translation: CASSEGTGDNEQFF. The chain carries TRBV6-5 and TRBJ2-1, with 10 bases matching TRBD1. The V gene's germline CDR1 is MNHEY and CDR2 SVGAGI. The J segment lost 7 bases and the V segment lost 5 bases, leaving 5 bases of the junction unmatched. This CDR3 contains 14 residues.

The CDR3 reads CASSVAGELFF. CDR3 coding DNA: TGTGCCAGCAGTGTCGCCGGGGAGCTGTTTTTT. V and J are TRBV25-1 and TRBJ2-2; no clear D. Trimming took 4 bases from V and 6 from J, leaving 3 bases between them. The CDR3 consists of 11 residues. The germline V gene encodes CDR1 MGHDK and CDR2 SYGVNS.

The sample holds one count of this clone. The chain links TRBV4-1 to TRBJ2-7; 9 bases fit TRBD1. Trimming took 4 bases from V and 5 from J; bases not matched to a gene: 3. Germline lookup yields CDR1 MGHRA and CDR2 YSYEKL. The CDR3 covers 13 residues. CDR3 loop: CASSRDREDEQYF. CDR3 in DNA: TGCGCCAGCAGCCGGGACAGGGAGGACGAGCAGTACTTC.

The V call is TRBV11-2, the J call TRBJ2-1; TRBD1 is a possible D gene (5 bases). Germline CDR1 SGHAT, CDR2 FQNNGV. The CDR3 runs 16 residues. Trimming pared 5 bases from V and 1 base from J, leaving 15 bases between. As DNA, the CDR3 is TGTGCCAGCAGCCCCCGGCAGGGCCGATCCTACAATGAGCAGTTCTTC. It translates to CASSPRQGRSYNEQFF.

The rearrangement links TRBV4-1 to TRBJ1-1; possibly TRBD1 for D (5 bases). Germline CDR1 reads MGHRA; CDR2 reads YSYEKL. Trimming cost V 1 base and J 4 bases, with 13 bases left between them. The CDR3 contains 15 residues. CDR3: CASSQAQGLRTEAFF. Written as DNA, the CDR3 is TGCGCCAGCAGCCAAGCTCAGGGACTTCGCACTGAAGCTTTCTTT.

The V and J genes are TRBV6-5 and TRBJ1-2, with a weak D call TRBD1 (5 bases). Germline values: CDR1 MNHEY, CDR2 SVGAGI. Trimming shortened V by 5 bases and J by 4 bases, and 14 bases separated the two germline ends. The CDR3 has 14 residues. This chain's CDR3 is CASSPVRDSYGYTF. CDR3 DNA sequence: TGTGCCAGCAGTCCGGTTCGGGACTCCTATGGCTACACCTTC.

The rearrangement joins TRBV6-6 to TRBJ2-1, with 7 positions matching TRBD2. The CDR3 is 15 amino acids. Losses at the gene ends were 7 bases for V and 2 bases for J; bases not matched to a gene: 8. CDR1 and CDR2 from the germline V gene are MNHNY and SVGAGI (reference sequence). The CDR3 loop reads CASIGGKATYNEQFF. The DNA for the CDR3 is TGTGCCAGCATCGGGGGGAAAGCTACCTACAATGAGCAGTTCTTC.

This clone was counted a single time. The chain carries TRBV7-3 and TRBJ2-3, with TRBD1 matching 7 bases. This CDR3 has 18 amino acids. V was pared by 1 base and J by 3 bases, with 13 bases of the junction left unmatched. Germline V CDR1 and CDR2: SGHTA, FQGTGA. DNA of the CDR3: TGTGCCAGCAGCTTAAATCCGGTCCGGCAGGGGGTTACAGATACGCAGTATTTT. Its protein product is CASSLNPVRQGVTDTQYF.

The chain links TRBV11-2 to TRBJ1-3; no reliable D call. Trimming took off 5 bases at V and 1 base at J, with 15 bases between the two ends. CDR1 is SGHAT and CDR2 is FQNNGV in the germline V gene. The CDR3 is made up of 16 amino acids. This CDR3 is CASSQTPGRSGNTIYF. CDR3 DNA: TGTGCCAGCAGCCAGACCCCCGGGAGGTCTGGAAACACCATATATTTT. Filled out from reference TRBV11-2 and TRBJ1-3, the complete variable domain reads EAGVAQSPRYKIIEKRQSVAFWCNPISGHATLYWYQQILGQGPKLLIQFQNNGVVDDSQLPKDRFSAERLKGVDSTLKIQPAKLEDSAVYLCASSQTPGRSGNTIYFGEGSWLTVV.

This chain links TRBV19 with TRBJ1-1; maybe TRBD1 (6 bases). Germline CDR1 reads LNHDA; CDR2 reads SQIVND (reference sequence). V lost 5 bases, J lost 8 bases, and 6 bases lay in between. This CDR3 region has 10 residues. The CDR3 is CASSQGEAFF. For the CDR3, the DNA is TGTGCCAGTAGTCAGGGGGAAGCTTTCTTT.

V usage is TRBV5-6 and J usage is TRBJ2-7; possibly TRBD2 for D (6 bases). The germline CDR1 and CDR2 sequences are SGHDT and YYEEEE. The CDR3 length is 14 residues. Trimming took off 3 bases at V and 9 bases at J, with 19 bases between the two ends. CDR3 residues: CASSSGVGFIGQYF. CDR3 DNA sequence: TGTGCCAGCAGCTCGGGGGTAGGTTTTATCGGGCAGTACTTC.